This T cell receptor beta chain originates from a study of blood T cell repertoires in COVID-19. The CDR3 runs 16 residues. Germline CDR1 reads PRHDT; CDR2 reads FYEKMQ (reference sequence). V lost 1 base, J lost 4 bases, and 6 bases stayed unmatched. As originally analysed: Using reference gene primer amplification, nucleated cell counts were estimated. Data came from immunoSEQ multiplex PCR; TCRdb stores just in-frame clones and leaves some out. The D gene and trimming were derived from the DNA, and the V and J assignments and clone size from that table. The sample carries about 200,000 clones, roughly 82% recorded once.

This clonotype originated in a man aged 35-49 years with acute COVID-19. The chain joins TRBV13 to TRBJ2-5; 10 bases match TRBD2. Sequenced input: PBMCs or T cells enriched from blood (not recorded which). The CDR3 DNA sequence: TGTGCCAGCAGCTTAGCGTCTAGCGGGAGAGTAGAGACCCAGTACTTC. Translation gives CASSLASSGRVETQYF.